Below, 8 T cell receptor beta chains from the same sample are listed, as sequenced in a study of T cells in localized non-small cell lung cancer. Assay: immunoSEQ multiplex PCR; the TCRdb copy retains only in-frame clones and omits some. The sample carries under 35,000 clones, 80% recorded once. Sequenced here: peripheral blood, sampled before any cancer treatment. All receptors come from a male donor aged 60 or over with stage III squamous cell lung carcinoma.

This clone was detected only once. The rearrangement uses TRBV9 and TRBJ2-1; D gene unclear. Trimming left V 0 bases short and J 8 bases short, with 18 bases between. Looked up from germline, CDR1 is SGDLS and CDR2 is YYNGEE. CDR3 length: 16 amino acids. This chain's CDR3 is CASSVVGGSSRDEQFF. CDR3 DNA: TGTGCCAGCAGCGTAGTCGGTGGGTCTTCTAGGGATGAGCAGTTCTTC.

This chain uses TRBV7-9 with TRBJ2-3; TRBD2 is a possible D gene (5 bases). V shed 2 bases and J shed 5 bases, with 14 bases lying between them. This CDR3 has 15 residues. Per germline, CDR1 SEHNR and CDR2 FQNEAQ (reference sequence). The chain's CDR3 is CASSLYRGSRDTQYF. CDR3 sequence (DNA): TGTGCCAGCAGCTTATATAGAGGGTCTCGAGATACGCAGTATTTT.

The CDR3 DNA reads as TGCGCCAGCAGCTTGGCCAGGGGGCCAGATCTACTTTCTTCTATAACCTACAATGAGCAGTTCTTC. Its protein product is CASSLARGPDLLSSITYNEQFF. The chain uses TRBV5-1 and TRBJ2-1, with 8 bases identical to TRBD1. V shed 0 bases and J 2 bases; nucleotides not matched to a gene: 22. The germline V gene has CDR1 SGHRS and CDR2 YFSETQ. This CDR3 contains 22 residues. Drawing the rest from reference TRBV5-1 and TRBJ2-1, the complete variable domain is KAGVTQTPRYLIKTRGQQVTLSCSPISGHRSVSWYQQTPGQGLQFLFEYFSETQRNKGNFPGRFSGRQFSNSRSEMNVSTLELGDSALYLCASSLARGPDLLSSITYNEQFFGPGTRLTVL.

The chain has TRBV6-5 and TRBJ2-5; D not resolved. The CDR3 extends over 13 amino acids. Germline loops: CDR1 MNHEY, CDR2 SVGAGI. The V end lost 5 bases, the J end lost 1 base, and 8 bases lay between the germline ends. CDR3 protein: CASSDQVQETQYF. DNA for the CDR3: TGTGCCAGCAGTGATCAGGTCCAAGAGACCCAGTACTTC.

This clone was counted a single time. The V and J genes are TRBV5-1 and TRBJ1-3; D possibly corresponds to TRBD1 (5 bases). The CDR3 sequence is 13 residues long. CDR1 SGHRS and CDR2 YFSETQ come from the germline V gene. Trimming removed 5 bases from V and 7 bases from J, with 13 bases in between. In DNA form, the CDR3 reads TGCGCCAGCAGACTGGGGGGGTCCAACACCATATATTTT. It is translated as CASRLGGSNTIYF.

The genes are TRBV4-3 and TRBJ2-1, with D possibly matching TRBD2 (6 bases). V lost 1 base, J lost 7 bases, and 11 bases lay in between. CDR3 length: 14 amino acids. The germline CDR1 and CDR2 sequences are LGHNA and YSLEER. DNA of the CDR3: TGCGCCAGCAGCCAAGCTAGGAGGGGTAATGAGCAGTTCTTC. Its translation: CASSQARRGNEQFF.

This CDR3 reads CSVETGEHREKLFF. CDR3 in DNA: TGCAGCGTTGAGACGGGGGAGCACCGGGAAAAACTGTTTTTT. The chain combines TRBV29-1 with TRBJ1-4; TRBD1 is a possible D gene (5 bases). The CDR3 extends over 14 amino acids. Between the trimmed V and J ends, which lost 3 bases and 8 bases, there was a span of 16 bases. Germline V gene data show CDR1 as SQVTM and CDR2 as ANQGSEA.

This chain uses TRBV6-6 with TRBJ1-1, with TRBD1 as a possible D gene (5 bases). Deletions cut 8 bases from V and 10 bases from J, with 17 bases between. Germline lookup yields CDR1 MNHNY and CDR2 SVGAGI (reference sequence). The CDR3 has 12 residues. CDR3 residues: CASGLGGEAAFF. The CDR3 DNA reads as TGTGCCAGCGGATTGGGGGGGGAGGCAGCTTTCTTT.